This is a list of T cell receptor beta chains from one sample in a study of monozygotic twins with inflammatory bowel disease. From its re-call of the 5' RACE reads, TCRdb lists each CDR3 protein once, without DNA. The sample totals approximately 330,000 distinct CDR3 sequences. Sample: blood. These receptors were taken from a human donor with ulcerative colitis or Crohn's disease, or a healthy co-twin of an affected twin (not recorded which). The CDR3 runs from the conserved cysteine through the conserved F or W. Each record gives: J gene, V gene, CDR3 protein.

J: TRBJ1-6
V: TRBV7-9
CDR3: CASSDRGGTGNSPLHF

J: TRBJ2-1
V: TRBV14
CDR3: CASSRDSWHEQFF

J: TRBJ2-7
V: TRBV6-2/TRBV6-3
CDR3: CASRDMYEQYF

J: TRBJ2-3
V: TRBV9
CDR3: CASSVATGVLDTQYF

J: TRBJ2-3
V: TRBV5-1
CDR3: CASSQQLPDTQYF

J: TRBJ1-5
V: TRBV3-1
CDR3: CASSQNGRDQPQHF

J: TRBJ1-5
V: TRBV28
CDR3: CASSLRAAYQPQHF

J: TRBJ1-6
V: TRBV20-1
CDR3: CSASDDRGSSPLHF

J: TRBJ2-6
V: TRBV6-4
CDR3: CASSDSTGPGANVLTF

J: TRBJ1-2
V: TRBV15
CDR3: CATKRGQGDGYTF

J: TRBJ2-5
V: TRBV29-1
CDR3: CSVSGAQETQYF

J: TRBJ2-1
V: TRBV6-2/TRBV6-3
CDR3: CASRLAGGYNEQFF

J: TRBJ2-3
V: TRBV24-1
CDR3: CATSAIGQSTDTQYF

J: TRBJ1-2
V: TRBV20-1
CDR3: CSASRLAGYTF

J: TRBJ2-6
V: TRBV5-1
CDR3: CASSYKSGPNSGANVLTF

J: TRBJ1-1
V: TRBV5-5
CDR3: CASSRLIGTDGTEAFF

J: TRBJ2-5
V: TRBV20-1
CDR3: CSARGEPRSQETQYF

J: TRBJ1-6
V: TRBV19
CDR3: CASSVTGTDGYSPLHF

J: TRBJ2-4
V: TRBV28
CDR3: CASSPGMSPNIQYF

J: TRBJ2-1
V: TRBV5-1
CDR3: CASSLPGGTYNEQFF

J: TRBJ2-7
V: TRBV5-4
CDR3: CASSTLQGDEQYF

J: TRBJ2-2
V: TRBV28
CDR3: CASSLWDQRVTGELFF

J: TRBJ2-7
V: TRBV7-8
CDR3: CASSLDPRAPSYEQYF

J: TRBJ2-1
V: TRBV5-4
CDR3: CASSFPRRGGSNEQFF

J: TRBJ2-3
V: TRBV7-2
CDR3: CASSDTSGGRTDTQYF

J: TRBJ2-1
V: TRBV29-1
CDR3: CSVGGAAEQFF

J: TRBJ1-5
V: TRBV15
CDR3: CATSLLQGGPQHF

J: TRBJ2-7
V: TRBV4-1
CDR3: CASSFGGGGYEQYF

J: TRBJ2-3
V: TRBV6-5
CDR3: CAAGAGVHSQYF

J: TRBJ1-1
V: TRBV12-3/TRBV12-4
CDR3: CASSLRHESIEAFF

J: TRBJ1-1
V: TRBV20-1
CDR3: CSARGPVSNAEAFF

J: TRBJ2-1
V: TRBV3-1
CDR3: CASSQVGTGERGNEQFF

J: TRBJ2-3
V: TRBV20-1
CDR3: CSARSGLAQDTQYF

J: TRBJ2-4
V: TRBV6-1
CDR3: CASLKAGTGGNIQYF

J: TRBJ2-2
V: TRBV20-1
CDR3: CSASPGAVPNTGELFF

J: TRBJ1-2
V: TRBV7-2
CDR3: CASSPRQGSGYTF

J: TRBJ1-5
V: TRBV10-3
CDR3: CAIRAGDRGSNQPQHF

J: TRBJ2-2
V: TRBV10-3
CDR3: CAAQKAIVRPGDTGELFF

J: TRBJ1-1
V: TRBV20-1
CDR3: CSARDQGQGKTEAFF

J: TRBJ2-3
V: TRBV7-9
CDR3: CASSLEAGMGDTQYF

J: TRBJ2-7
V: TRBV7-9
CDR3: CASSLFGAGSSYEQYF

J: TRBJ2-5
V: TRBV7-9
CDR3: CASSSGDQHLPGTQYF

J: TRBJ1-1
V: TRBV20-1
CDR3: CRPSKGGSTEAFF

J: TRBJ1-5
V: TRBV12-3/TRBV12-4
CDR3: CASNLSARTKNQPQHF

J: TRBJ2-1
V: TRBV2
CDR3: CASSESALLYNEQFF

J: TRBJ2-7
V: TRBV20-1
CDR3: CSAREQGSWQYEQYF

J: TRBJ2-7
V: TRBV21-1
CDR3: CASRAGVGYEQYF

J: TRBJ1-1
V: TRBV7-2
CDR3: CASSWTGRTEAFF